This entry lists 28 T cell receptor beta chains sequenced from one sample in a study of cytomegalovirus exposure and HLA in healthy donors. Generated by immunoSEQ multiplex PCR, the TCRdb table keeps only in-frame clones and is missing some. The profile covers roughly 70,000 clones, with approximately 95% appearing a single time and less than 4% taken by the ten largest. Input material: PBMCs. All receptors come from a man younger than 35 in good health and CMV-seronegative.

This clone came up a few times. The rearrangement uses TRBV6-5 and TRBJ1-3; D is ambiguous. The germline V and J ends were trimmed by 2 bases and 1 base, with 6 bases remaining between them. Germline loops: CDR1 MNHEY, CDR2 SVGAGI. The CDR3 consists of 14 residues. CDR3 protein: CASSYELSGNTIYF. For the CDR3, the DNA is TGTGCCAGCAGTTACGAGCTTTCTGGAAACACCATATATTTT.

The DNA of the CDR3 is TGTGCCAGCAGCGCAGGGGTGAGATTAGGGGAGCTGTTTTTT. Protein: CASSAGVRLGELFF. The chain links TRBV13 to TRBJ2-2; perhaps TRBD1 as D (6 bases). Germline CDR1 reads PRHDT; CDR2 reads FYEKMQ (reference sequence). CDR3 length: 14 residues. Trimming left V 5 bases short and J 8 bases short, with 15 bases between.

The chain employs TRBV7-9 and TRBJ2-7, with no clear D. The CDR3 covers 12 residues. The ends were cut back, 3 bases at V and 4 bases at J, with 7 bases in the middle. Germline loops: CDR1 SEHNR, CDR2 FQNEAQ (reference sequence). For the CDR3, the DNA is TGTGCCAGCAGCTTGCGAGGATACGAGCAGTACTTC. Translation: CASSLRGYEQYF.

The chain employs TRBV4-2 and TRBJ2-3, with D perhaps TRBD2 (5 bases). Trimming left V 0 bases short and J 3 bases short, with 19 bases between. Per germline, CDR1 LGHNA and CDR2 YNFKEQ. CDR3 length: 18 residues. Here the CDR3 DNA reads TGTGCCAGCAGCCAAGATCCCCCAGGACCCGGCGGGACAGATACGCAGTATTTT. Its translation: CASSQDPPGPGGTDTQYF.

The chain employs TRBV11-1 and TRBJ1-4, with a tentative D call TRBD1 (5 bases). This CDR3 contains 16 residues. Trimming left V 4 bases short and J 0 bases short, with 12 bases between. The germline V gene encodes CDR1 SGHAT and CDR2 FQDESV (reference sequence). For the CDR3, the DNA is TGTGCCAGCAGCTCCGAAGGGACTTCAACTAATGAAAAACTGTTTTTT. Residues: CASSSEGTSTNEKLFF.

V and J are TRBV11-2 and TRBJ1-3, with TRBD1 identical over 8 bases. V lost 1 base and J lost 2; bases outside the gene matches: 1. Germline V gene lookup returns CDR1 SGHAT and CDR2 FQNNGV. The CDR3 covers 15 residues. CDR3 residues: CASSLGRGPGNTIYF. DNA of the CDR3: TGTGCCAGCAGCTTAGGCAGGGGGCCTGGAAACACCATATATTTT. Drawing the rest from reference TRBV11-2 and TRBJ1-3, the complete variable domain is EAGVAQSPRYKIIEKRQSVAFWCNPISGHATLYWYQQILGQGPKLLIQFQNNGVVDDSQLPKDRFSAERLKGVDSTLKIQPAKLEDSAVYLCASSLGRGPGNTIYFGEGSWLTVV.

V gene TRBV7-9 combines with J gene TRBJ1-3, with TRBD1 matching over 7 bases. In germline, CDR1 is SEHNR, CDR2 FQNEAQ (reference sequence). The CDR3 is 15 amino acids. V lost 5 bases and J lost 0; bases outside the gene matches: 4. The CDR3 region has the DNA TGTGCCAGCAGCCGGGGGACAGACTCTGGAAACACCATATATTTT. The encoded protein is CASSRGTDSGNTIYF. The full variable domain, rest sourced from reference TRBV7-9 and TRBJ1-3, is DTGVSQNPRHKITKRGQNVTFRCDPISEHNRLYWYRQTLGQGPEFLTYFQNEAQLEKSRLLSDRFSAERPKGSFSTLEIQRTEQGDSAMYLCASSRGTDSGNTIYFGEGSWLTVV.

CDR3 sequence reads: CASSSLPGQGSTDTQYF. The CDR3 region has the DNA TGTGCCAGCAGCTCACTTCCGGGACAGGGAAGCACAGATACGCAGTATTTT. The V and J genes are TRBV7-3 and TRBJ2-3; 9 nucleotides match TRBD1. V trimming: 4 bases; J trimming: 0 bases; junction bases outside the gene matches: 8. CDR1 is SGHTA and CDR2 is FQGTGA in the germline V gene. The CDR3 extends over 17 amino acids. Full variable domain (rest looked up from reference TRBV7-3 and TRBJ2-3): GAGVSQTPSNKVTEKGKYVELRCDPISGHTALYWYRQSLGQGPEFLIYFQGTGAADDSGLPNDRFFAVRPEGSVSTLKIQRTERGDSAVYLCASSSLPGQGSTDTQYFGPGTRLTVL.

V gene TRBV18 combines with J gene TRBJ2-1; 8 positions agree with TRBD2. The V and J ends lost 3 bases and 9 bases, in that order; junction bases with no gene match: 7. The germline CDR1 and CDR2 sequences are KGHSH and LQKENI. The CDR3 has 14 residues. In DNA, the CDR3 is TGTGCCAGCTCACCCCTGGGACTAGTTGGTGAGCAGTTCTTC. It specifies CASSPLGLVGEQFF.

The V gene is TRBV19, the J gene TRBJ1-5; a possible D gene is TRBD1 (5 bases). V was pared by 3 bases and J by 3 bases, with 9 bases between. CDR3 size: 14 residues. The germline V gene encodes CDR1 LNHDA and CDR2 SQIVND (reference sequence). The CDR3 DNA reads TGTGCCAGTAGTATTTGGGGGGACAATCAGCCCCAGCATTTT. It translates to CASSIWGDNQPQHF.

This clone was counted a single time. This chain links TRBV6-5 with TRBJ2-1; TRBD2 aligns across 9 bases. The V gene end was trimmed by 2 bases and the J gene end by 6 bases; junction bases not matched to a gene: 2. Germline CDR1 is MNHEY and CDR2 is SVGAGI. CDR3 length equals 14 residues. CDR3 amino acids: CASSYGGGGNEQFF. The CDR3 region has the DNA TGTGCCAGCAGTTACGGCGGGGGGGGCAATGAGCAGTTCTTC.

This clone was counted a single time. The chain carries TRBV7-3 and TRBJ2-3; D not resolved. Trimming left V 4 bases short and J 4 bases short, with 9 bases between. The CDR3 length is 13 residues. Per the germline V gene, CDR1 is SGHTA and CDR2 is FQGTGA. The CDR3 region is CASSSYTSDTQYF. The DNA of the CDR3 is TGTGCCAGCAGCTCTTACACGTCAGATACGCAGTATTTT.

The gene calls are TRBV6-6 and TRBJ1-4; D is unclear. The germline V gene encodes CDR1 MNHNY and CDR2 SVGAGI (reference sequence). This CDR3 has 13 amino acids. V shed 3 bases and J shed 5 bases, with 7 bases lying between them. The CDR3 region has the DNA TGTGCCAGCAGTTATGAGTCGAATGAAAAACTGTTTTTT. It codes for CASSYESNEKLFF.

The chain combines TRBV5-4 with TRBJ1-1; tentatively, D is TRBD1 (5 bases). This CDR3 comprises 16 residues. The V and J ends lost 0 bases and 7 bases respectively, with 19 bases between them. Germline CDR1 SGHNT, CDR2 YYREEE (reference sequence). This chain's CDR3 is CASSLEDQGRANEAFF. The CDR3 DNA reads TGTGCCAGCAGCTTGGAAGATCAGGGCAGGGCAAATGAAGCTTTCTTT. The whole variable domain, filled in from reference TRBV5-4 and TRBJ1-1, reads ETGVTQSPTHLIKTRGQQVTLRCSSQSGHNTVSWYQQALGQGPQFIFQYYREEENGRGNFPPRFSGLQFPNYSSELNVNALELDDSALYLCASSLEDQGRANEAFFGQGTRLTVV.

In DNA form, the CDR3 reads TGTGCCAGCAGCGTAGGGCTCGAAGAGACCCAGTACTTC. This translates into CASSVGLEETQYF. The chain has TRBV9 and TRBJ2-5; D is undetermined. The CDR3 runs to 13 residues. The germline V gene encodes CDR1 SGDLS and CDR2 YYNGEE. V lost 0 bases to trimming and J lost 3 bases, with 6 bases between them.

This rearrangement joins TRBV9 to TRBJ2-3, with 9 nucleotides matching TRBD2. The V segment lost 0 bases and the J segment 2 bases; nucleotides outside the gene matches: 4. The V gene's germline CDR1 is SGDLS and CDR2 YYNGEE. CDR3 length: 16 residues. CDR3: CASSVVPSGATDTQYF. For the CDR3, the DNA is TGTGCCAGCAGCGTAGTCCCTAGCGGGGCCACAGATACGCAGTATTTT.

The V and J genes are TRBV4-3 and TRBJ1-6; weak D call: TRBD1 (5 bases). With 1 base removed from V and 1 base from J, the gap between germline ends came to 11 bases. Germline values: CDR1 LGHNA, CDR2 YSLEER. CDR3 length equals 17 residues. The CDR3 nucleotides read TGCGCCAGCAGCCAAGGCATTGGGGGGTCCTATAATTCACCCCTCCACTTT. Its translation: CASSQGIGGSYNSPLHF.

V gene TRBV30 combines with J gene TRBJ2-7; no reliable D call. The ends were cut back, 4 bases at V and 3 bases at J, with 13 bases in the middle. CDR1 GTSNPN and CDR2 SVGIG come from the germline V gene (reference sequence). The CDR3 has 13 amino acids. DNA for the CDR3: TGTGCCTGGAAATCCAAGCTAAACTACGAGCAGTACTTC. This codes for CAWKSKLNYEQYF.

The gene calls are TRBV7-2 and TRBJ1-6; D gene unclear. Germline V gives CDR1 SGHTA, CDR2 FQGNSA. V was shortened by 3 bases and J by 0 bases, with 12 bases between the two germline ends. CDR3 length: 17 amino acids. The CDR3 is CASSLVRSTSYNSPLHF. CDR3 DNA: TGTGCCAGCAGCTTGGTCAGGTCTACCTCCTATAATTCACCCCTCCACTTT.

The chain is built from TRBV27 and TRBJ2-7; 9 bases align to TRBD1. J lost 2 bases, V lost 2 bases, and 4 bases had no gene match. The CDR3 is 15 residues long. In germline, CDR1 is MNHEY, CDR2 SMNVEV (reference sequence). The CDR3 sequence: CASSLAGQGAYEQYF. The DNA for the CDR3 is TGTGCCAGCAGTTTAGCGGGACAGGGTGCCTACGAGCAGTACTTC.

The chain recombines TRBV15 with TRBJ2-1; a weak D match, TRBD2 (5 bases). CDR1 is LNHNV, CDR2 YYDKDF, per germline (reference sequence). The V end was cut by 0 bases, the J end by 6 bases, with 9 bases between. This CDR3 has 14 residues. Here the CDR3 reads CATSRDGLPNEQFF. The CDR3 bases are TGTGCCACCAGCAGAGATGGACTCCCCAATGAGCAGTTCTTC. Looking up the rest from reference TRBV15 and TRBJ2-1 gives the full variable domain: DAMVIQNPRYQVTQFGKPVTLSCSQTLNHNVMYWYQQKSSQAPKLLFHYYDKDFNNEADTPDNFQSRRPNTSFCFLDIRSPGLGDTAMYLCATSRDGLPNEQFFGPGTRLTVL.

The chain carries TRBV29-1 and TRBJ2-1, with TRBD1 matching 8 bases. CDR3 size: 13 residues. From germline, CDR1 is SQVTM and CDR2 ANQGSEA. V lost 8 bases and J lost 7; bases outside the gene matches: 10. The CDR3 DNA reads TGCAGCCTAAGGGGACAGGTTTCGAATGAGCAGTTCTTC. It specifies CSLRGQVSNEQFF.

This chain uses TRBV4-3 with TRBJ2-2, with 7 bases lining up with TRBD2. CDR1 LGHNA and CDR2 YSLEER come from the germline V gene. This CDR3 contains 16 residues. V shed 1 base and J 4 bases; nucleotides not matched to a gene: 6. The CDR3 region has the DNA TGCGCCAGCAGCCAAGGGATGGGAGGGGCCACCGGGGAGCTGTTTTTT. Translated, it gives CASSQGMGGATGELFF.

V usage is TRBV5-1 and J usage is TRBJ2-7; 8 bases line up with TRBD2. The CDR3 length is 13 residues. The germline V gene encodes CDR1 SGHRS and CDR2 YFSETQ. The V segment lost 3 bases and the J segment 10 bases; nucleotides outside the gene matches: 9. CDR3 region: CASSSSGTSHQYF. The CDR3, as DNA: TGCGCCAGCAGCTCCTCGGGGACTAGTCATCAGTACTTC. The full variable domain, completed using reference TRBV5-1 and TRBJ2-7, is KAGVTQTPRYLIKTRGQQVTLSCSPISGHRSVSWYQQTPGQGLQFLFEYFSETQRNKGNFPGRFSGRQFSNSRSEMNVSTLELGDSALYLCASSSSGTSHQYFGPGTRLTVT.

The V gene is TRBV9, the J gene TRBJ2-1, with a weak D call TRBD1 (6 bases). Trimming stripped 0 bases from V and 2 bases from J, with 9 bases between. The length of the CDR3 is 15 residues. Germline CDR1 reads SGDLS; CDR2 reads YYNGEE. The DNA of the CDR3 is TGTGCCAGCAGCGTAGCAGGGGCCGCCTACAATGAGCAGTTCTTC. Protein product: CASSVAGAAYNEQFF.

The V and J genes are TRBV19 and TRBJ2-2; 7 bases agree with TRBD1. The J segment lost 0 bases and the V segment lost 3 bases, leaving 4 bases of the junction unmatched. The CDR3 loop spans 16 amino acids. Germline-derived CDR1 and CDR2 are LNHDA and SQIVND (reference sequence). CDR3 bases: TGTGCCAGTAGTATCCCGACAGGGTCGAACACCGGGGAGCTGTTTTTT. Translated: CASSIPTGSNTGELFF.

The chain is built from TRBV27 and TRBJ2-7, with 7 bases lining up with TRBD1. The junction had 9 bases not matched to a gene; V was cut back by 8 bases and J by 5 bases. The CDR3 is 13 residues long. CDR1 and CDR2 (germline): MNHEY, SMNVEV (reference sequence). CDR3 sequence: CASALTGSHEQYF. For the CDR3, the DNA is TGTGCCAGCGCGCTGACAGGGTCCCACGAGCAGTACTTC.

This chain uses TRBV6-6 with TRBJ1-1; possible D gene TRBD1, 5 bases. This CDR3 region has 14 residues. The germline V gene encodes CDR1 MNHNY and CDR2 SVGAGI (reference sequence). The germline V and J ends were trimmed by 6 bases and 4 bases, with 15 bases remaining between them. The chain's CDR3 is CASSTQGLTTEAFF. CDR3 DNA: TGTGCCAGCAGCACTCAGGGATTGACCACTGAAGCTTTCTTT.